Described below is a single T cell receptor (beta chain) sequence and its context. Its antigen is unidentified. No patient escaped relapse after autologous stem cell transplantation, and brentuximab vedotin exposure varied. Sequenced by immunoSEQ multiplex PCR; TCRdb stores in-frame clones only, minus some. The table has under 70,000 clones, 88% seen once; the top ten hold around 12%. CDR3 length equals 12 residues. V shed 8 bases, J shed 2 bases, and the junction held 1 base outside the gene matches. The germline V gene encodes CDR1 SGHDT and CDR2 YYEEEE. This specimen comes from a study of PD-1 blockade in classical Hodgkin lymphoma. Overall study results and limits: Although disease activity or prior therapy may be involved, causes of the repertoire differences remain undefined. Researchers reported that CD4+ TCR diversity, though not CD8+, rose significantly by C4D1. Some patients began nivolumab under 1 year after ASCT. These patients were excluded from later analyses.

This chain links TRBV5-6 with TRBJ2-7; 10 bases agree with TRBD2. The sample in question was peripheral blood mononuclear cells (PBMCs), obtained at baseline. The receptor was isolated from a human donor with classical Hodgkin lymphoma. DNA for the CDR3: TGTGCCAGTAGCGGGGGGCCCTACGAGCAGTACTTC. Protein product: CASSGGPYEQYF.